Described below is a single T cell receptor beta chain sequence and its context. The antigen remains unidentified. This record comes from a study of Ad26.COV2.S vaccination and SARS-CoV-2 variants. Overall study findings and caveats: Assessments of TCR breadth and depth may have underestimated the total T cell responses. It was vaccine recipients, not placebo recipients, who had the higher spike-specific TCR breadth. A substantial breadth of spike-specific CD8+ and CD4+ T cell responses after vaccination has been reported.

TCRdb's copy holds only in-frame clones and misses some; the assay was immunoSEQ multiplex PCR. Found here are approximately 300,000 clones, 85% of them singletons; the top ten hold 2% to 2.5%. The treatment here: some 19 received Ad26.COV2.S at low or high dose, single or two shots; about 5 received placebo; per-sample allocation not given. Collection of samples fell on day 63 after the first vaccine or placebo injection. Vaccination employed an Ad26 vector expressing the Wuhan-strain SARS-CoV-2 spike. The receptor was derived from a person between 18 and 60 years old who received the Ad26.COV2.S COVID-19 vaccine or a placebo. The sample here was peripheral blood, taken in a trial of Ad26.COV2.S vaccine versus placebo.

The CDR3 protein is CASSSPRSPLHF. CDR3 in DNA: TGTGCCAGCTCCTCTCCCCGCTCACCCCTCCACTTT. The chain links TRBV18 to TRBJ1-6, with no clear D. Germline V gene sequence: CDR1 KGHSH, CDR2 LQKENI. V lost 6 bases to trimming and J lost 10 bases, with 10 bases between them. The CDR3 extends over 12 amino acids.